What follows are 13 T cell receptor beta chains derived from one specimen sequenced in a study of cytomegalovirus exposure and HLA in healthy donors. The PCR employed 60 Vbeta primers together with 13 Jbeta primers. TCRdb's copy holds only in-frame clones and misses some; the assay was immunoSEQ multiplex PCR. Among 150,000 to 200,000 clones listed, 85% were seen once. The sample comprised PBMCs. All receptors derive from a boy aged 2-9 years in good health and CMV-seronegative.

This chain's CDR3 is CASSPGTEIQETQYF. The CDR3 DNA reads as TGTGCCAGCAGCCCCGGGACAGAAATACAAGAGACCCAGTACTTC. V and J are TRBV27 and TRBJ2-5; TRBD1 matches 7 bases. The CDR3 totals 15 residues. Trimming cost V 6 bases and J 2 bases; bases outside gene matches: 9. Germline assignment: CDR1 MNHEY and CDR2 SMNVEV (reference sequence).

The chain links TRBV28 to TRBJ1-5, with TRBD1 as a possible D gene (5 bases). The CDR3 covers 14 residues. The V end lost 7 bases, the J end lost 11 bases, and 21 bases lay between the germline ends. Looked up from germline, CDR1 is MDHEN and CDR2 is SYDVKM. The CDR3: CASNFQGALLAQHF. In DNA form, the CDR3 reads TGTGCCAGCAACTTCCAGGGTGCCCTTTTGGCCCAGCATTTT. Full variable domain (outside the CDR3, taken from reference TRBV28 and TRBJ1-5): DVKVTQSSRYLVKRTGEKVFLECVQDMDHENMFWYRQDPGLGLRLIYFSYDVKMKEKGDIPEGYSVSREKKERFSLILESASTNQTSMYLCASNFQGALLAQHFGDGTRLSIL.

The chain is built from TRBV27 and TRBJ1-4, with a tentative D call TRBD1 (5 bases). V was trimmed by 0 bases and J by 8 bases, leaving 19 bases between them. CDR1 MNHEY and CDR2 SMNVEV come from the germline V gene (reference sequence). CDR3 length: 17 amino acids. CDR3 in DNA: TGTGCCAGCAGTTTATCTCCCGCGACAGTGGGTGAGGAAAAACTGTTTTTT. As protein: CASSLSPATVGEEKLFF. Using reference TRBV27 and TRBJ1-4 for the parts outside the CDR3, the full variable domain is EAQVTQNPRYLITVTGKKLTVTCSQNMNHEYMSWYRQDPGLGLRQIYYSMNVEVTDKGDVPEGYKVSRKEKRNFPLILESPSPNQTSLYFCASSLSPATVGEEKLFFGSGTQLSVL.

This chain joins TRBV9 and TRBJ1-2; 7 bases align to TRBD1. Germline CDR1 is SGDLS and CDR2 is YYNGEE. V lost 3 bases to trimming and J lost 8 bases; unmatched junction nucleotides: 19. CDR3 length: 17 residues. The CDR3: CASSGIARDRENAGYTF. The CDR3 DNA reads as TGTGCCAGCAGCGGCATCGCCCGTGACAGGGAAAATGCCGGCTACACCTTC.

The J gene is TRBJ2-2, the V gene TRBV29-1; 7 bases map to TRBD1. Germline CDR1 SQVTM, CDR2 ANQGSEA. The CDR3 extends over 12 amino acids. Trimming cost V 5 bases and J 4 bases; bases outside gene matches: 1. CDR3 sequence reads: CSVQGVTGELFF. The CDR3 DNA reads TGCAGCGTTCAGGGGGTCACCGGGGAGCTGTTTTTT.

The genes are TRBV30 and TRBJ1-5, with TRBD1 identical over 7 bases. With 2 bases clipped from V and 6 bases from J, the junction kept 7 bases outside the gene matches. Germline lookup yields CDR1 GTSNPN and CDR2 SVGIG (reference sequence). CDR3 length: 14 residues. The CDR3 DNA follows: TGTGCCTGGAGTAGTGGCAGGGGGAGTCAGCCCCAGCATTTT. This codes for CAWSSGRGSQPQHF.

The DNA for the CDR3 is TGTGCCAGCAGCTTGAGCGGGGGGGCAGCCAAAAACATTCAGTACTTC. It translates to CASSLSGGAAKNIQYF. The chain joins TRBV11-2 to TRBJ2-4; 10 bases are shared with TRBD2. The germline V gene encodes CDR1 SGHAT and CDR2 FQNNGV. The CDR3 runs 16 residues. The V and J ends lost 3 bases and 0 bases, in that order; junction bases with no gene match: 2.

The V and J genes are TRBV7-2 and TRBJ1-2, with D possibly TRBD1 on 6 matching bases. Between the trimmed V and J ends, which lost 4 bases and 0 bases, there was a span of 12 bases. This CDR3 spans 15 amino acids. Per the germline V gene, CDR1 is SGHTA and CDR2 is FQGNSA. CDR3 sequence (DNA): TGTGCCAGCAGCTCCACAGGGCGGGCTAACTATGGCTACACCTTC. It translates to CASSSTGRANYGYTF.

This chain links TRBV5-1 with TRBJ1-4; D is unresolved. Trimming took 7 bases from V and 0 from J, leaving 13 bases between them. The germline CDR1 and CDR2 sequences are SGHRS and YFSETQ. CDR3 length: 15 residues. The CDR3 spells CASALNTATNEKLFF. For the CDR3, the DNA is TGCGCCAGCGCTTTAAATACAGCAACTAATGAAAAACTGTTTTTT.

The chain carries TRBV7-2 and TRBJ2-5, with D perhaps TRBD2 (5 bases). The CDR3 has 16 residues. The V gene lost 3 bases and the J gene lost 0 bases, with 14 bases spanning the gap. Germline lookup yields CDR1 SGHTA and CDR2 FQGNSA. CDR3 DNA sequence: TGTGCCAGCAGCTTGGCCTTAGCGTTGTACCAAGAGACCCAGTACTTC. Residues: CASSLALALYQETQYF.

This chain links TRBV27 with TRBJ1-5, with D hard to call. Trimming cost V 5 bases and J 0 bases, with 8 bases left between them. The CDR3 contains 14 residues. Per germline, CDR1 MNHEY and CDR2 SMNVEV (reference sequence). The CDR3 DNA reads TGTGCCAGCAGTACAAGAAATAGCAATCAGCCCCAGCATTTT. This translates into CASSTRNSNQPQHF.

This sequence joins TRBV5-1 and TRBJ2-3; 7 nucleotides match TRBD1. This CDR3 has 18 residues. With 4 bases clipped from V and 4 bases from J, the junction kept 18 bases outside the gene matches. Looked up from germline, CDR1 is SGHRS and CDR2 is YFSETQ. The CDR3 nucleotides read TGCGCCAGCAGCCCCTTATCTCGACAGGGTGGTAGTGCAGATACGCAGTATTTT. Its protein is CASSPLSRQGGSADTQYF.

The CDR3 coding sequence is TGCAGCGTTGAGGAGGGTACCGGCACAGATACGCAGTATTTT. It translates to CSVEEGTGTDTQYF. The V gene is TRBV29-1, the J gene TRBJ2-3; D is perhaps TRBD2 (6 bases). This CDR3 region has 14 residues. Trimming took 3 bases from V and 1 from J, leaving 11 bases between them. Germline V gives CDR1 SQVTM, CDR2 ANQGSEA.